Following are 6 T cell receptor beta chains from one sample sequenced in a study of shared clonotypes between healthy human individuals (dated by TCRdb to about 2020). The library came from the immunoSEQ multiplex PCR assay. Here the immuneACCESS table is served through TCRdb, limited to in-frame sequences with V and J called. Missing clones are a known gap in these copies; in checked studies unresolved V genes cover under half, and the rest lacks a known reason. For this sample there are around 980,000 clones; about 84% appear just once. The ten top clones hold roughly 0.57% of the sample. The sequencing sample was made of memory CD4+ T cells from PBMCs. The sample's cell subset or site label, in plain terms: CD45RA-negative fraction. These receptors all come from a man aged 18 to 29 in good health. Some clones in this sample may be carry-over from other donors' samples.

A few counts support this clone. This chain links TRBV13 with TRBJ2-7; 15 nucleotides align to TRBD2. The CDR3 has 20 amino acids. V shed 2 bases, J shed 2 bases, and the junction held 13 bases outside the gene matches. The germline gives CDR1 PRHDT, CDR2 FYEKMQ (reference sequence). CDR3 sequence: CASSLFVGTSGRPGPYEQYF. The DNA for the CDR3 is TGTGCCAGCAGCTTATTCGTCGGGACTAGCGGGAGGCCGGGGCCCTACGAGCAGTACTTC.

The J gene is TRBJ2-3, the V gene TRBV29-1; D is ambiguous. The V end lost 2 bases, the J end lost 2 bases, and 14 bases lay between the germline ends. The CDR3 loop spans 15 amino acids. CDR1 is SQVTM and CDR2 is ANQGSEA in the germline V gene. The CDR3 sequence is CSVELGVAVTDTQYF. CDR3 DNA: TGCAGCGTTGAATTGGGCGTCGCCGTCACAGATACGCAGTATTTT.

The chain combines TRBV28 with TRBJ1-2; perhaps TRBD1 as D (5 bases). The CDR3 covers 15 residues. The germline V gene encodes CDR1 MDHEN and CDR2 SYDVKM. V was shortened by 6 bases and J by 7 bases, with 21 bases between the two germline ends. DNA of the CDR3: TGTGCCAGCAGCTGGGCCCAAAGGGGAGATGGTGGCTACACCTTC. This codes for CASSWAQRGDGGYTF.

The rearrangement uses TRBV28 and TRBJ1-4; 9 positions agree with TRBD1. The CDR3 length is 14 residues. Germline V gives CDR1 MDHEN, CDR2 SYDVKM. V shed 6 bases and J 6 bases; nucleotides not matched to a gene: 5. Here the CDR3 reads CASSLDRGYEKLFF. Written as DNA, the CDR3 is TGTGCCAGCAGCCTGGACAGGGGCTATGAAAAACTGTTTTTT.

This clone was detected only a few times. The chain recombines TRBV19 with TRBJ2-7, with D possibly TRBD1 on 6 matching bases. The germline gives CDR1 LNHDA, CDR2 SQIVND (reference sequence). The V end was cut by 8 bases, the J end by 4 bases, with 15 bases between. This CDR3 comprises 13 residues. This CDR3 is CASAQGPLYEQYF. CDR3 DNA: TGTGCCAGTGCACAGGGCCCCCTATACGAGCAGTACTTC.

Details on this clone: Other DNA sequences in this sample translate to the same CDR3. The chain couples TRBV7-7 to TRBJ2-3; D remains unclear. CDR3 length: 13 amino acids. CDR1 and CDR2 from the germline V gene are SSHAT and FNYEAQ (reference sequence). V dropped 0 bases and J dropped 6 bases, with 7 bases sitting between them. For the CDR3, the DNA is TGTGCCAGCAGCTTAGCGGGGTCGGATACGCAGTATTTT. It yields the protein CASSLAGSDTQYF.